The T cell receptor (beta chain) under discussion was sequenced for a study of monozygotic twins with inflammatory bowel disease (dated by TCRdb to between 2019 and 2020). Describing the broader study: The complete study included around 30 monozygotic twin pairs: 19 IBD-discordant Danish pairs and nine German pairs, of which four were IBD-concordant and five were IBD-discordant. The search for disease-associated traits relied mainly on comparing IBD patients with their genetically identical healthy co-twins within discordant pairs. Each individual had, on average, about 151 000 unique TCRalpha sequences and 181 000 unique TCRbeta sequences available for analysis.

The library was produced with 5' RACE. Preparation of each TCR library used around 3.5 ug of total RNA. For each sample, cDNA synthesis with SMARTScribe reverse transcriptase was split into eight separate reactions. During cDNA synthesis, unique molecular identifiers containing a 6-nucleotide sample barcode were introduced by template switching. Amplification of TCRalpha and TCRbeta cDNA involved two nested PCRs of 16 and 9 cycles, and each PCR was followed by bead purification. Before amplification, cDNA was treated with uracil DNA-glycosylase and purified using the QIAquick PCR purification kit. The second PCR added Illumina TruSeq-compatible adapters along with sample-specific barcodes. TapeStation and Qubit were used to check library quality and concentration, and 5 to 6.5 ng of each library went into the pool. The pooled libraries were sequenced with 2 x 100 bp reads and custom sequencing primers on an Illumina HiSeq2500 single-index Rapid Run. Per the authors' processing: UMI-based consensus assembly with MiGEC version 1.2.6 was used to correct PCR and sequencing errors. MiXCR version 2.1.1 was used to carry out V(D)J alignment, clonotype assembly and CDR3 extraction. To normalise gene usage, clonotype sharing and MAIT/NKT TCR abundance, the analysis used the top 1000, 10 000 and 20 000 clonotypes per sample. Diversity was computed as the inverse Simpson index with the vegan R package after downsampling to 27 000 UMIs. Paired Mann-Whitney U tests were applied to discordant twin pairs, with Benjamini-Hochberg correction for multiple testing. Based on TCRdb reprocessing of the reads, there is one entry per CDR3 protein sequence, and DNA is missing. The V and J calls and clone size come from TCRdb's table, not from the authors' own analysis. The table for this sample records 310,000 or so distinct CDR3 sequences. Roughly 2% of the sample comes from the top ten.

The CDR3 goes from the cysteine to the phenylalanine over 19 residues. Only the protein sequence is given. The paper as a whole reports these results and caveats: Repertoire similarity did not differ between concordant and discordant twins, which could be due to limited statistical power. The results gave no support for a single strong signal or clonotype linked to IBD. The analysis was unable to tell apart different T cell subtypes. A decrease in TCRbeta repertoire diversity, as measured by inverse Simpson index, was observed in IBD patients compared with their healthy co-twins. Compared with healthy twins, IBD patients had fewer clonotypes in common with other individuals, a difference most pronounced in patients showing signs of disease activity. Because patients received different immunosuppressive treatments, the repertoires may have picked up extra background noise and variability between individuals.

A roughly 2.6 ml peripheral blood sample was drawn into PAXgene tubes per donor and stored at -80°C. Without any T cell sorting, total RNA was extracted from whole blood using the PAXgene blood miRNA kit on an automated QIAcube. Peripheral blood from monozygotic twin pairs, either concordant or discordant for inflammatory bowel disease, underwent deep TCRalpha and TCRbeta repertoire profiling that used unique molecular barcoding. Smoking habits were recorded for all twin pairs, and individuals were classified as current, former or never smokers. Note on this clonotype: What this receptor recognizes is not known.

The rearrangement combines TRBV12-3 or TRBV12-4 with TRBJ2-5; TCRdb proposes TRBD2, but this gene call is untestable without DNA. The sequenced sample consisted of blood. The receptor comes from a human donor with ulcerative colitis or Crohn's disease, or a healthy co-twin of an affected twin (not recorded which). The CDR3 protein is CASSKNSGRNRAAQETQYF.